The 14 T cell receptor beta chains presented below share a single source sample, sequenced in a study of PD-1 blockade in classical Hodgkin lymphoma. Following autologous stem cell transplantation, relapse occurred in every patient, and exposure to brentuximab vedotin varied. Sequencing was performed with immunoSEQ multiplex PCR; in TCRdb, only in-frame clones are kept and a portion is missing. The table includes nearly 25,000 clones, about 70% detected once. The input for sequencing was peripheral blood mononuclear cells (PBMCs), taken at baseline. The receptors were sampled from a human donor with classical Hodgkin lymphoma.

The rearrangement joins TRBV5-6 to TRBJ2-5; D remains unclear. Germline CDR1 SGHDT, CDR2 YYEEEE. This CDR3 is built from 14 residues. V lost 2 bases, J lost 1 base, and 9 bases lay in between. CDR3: CASSLILIQETQYF. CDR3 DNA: TGTGCCAGCAGCTTAATACTTATCCAAGAGACCCAGTACTTC.

The CDR3 region is CASSPTRDRNYEQYF. CDR3 coding DNA: TGTGCCAGCAGTCCAACACGGGACAGGAACTACGAGCAGTACTTC. This chain joins TRBV9 and TRBJ2-7, with 8 bases identical to TRBD1. V gave up 5 bases and J gave up 3 bases; unmatched junction bases: 10. Germline V CDR1 and CDR2: SGDLS, YYNGEE. The CDR3 is made up of 15 amino acids. Full variable domain (outside the CDR3, taken from reference TRBV9 and TRBJ2-7): DSGVTQTPKHLITATGQRVTLRCSPRSGDLSVYWYQQSLDQGLQFLIQYYNGEERAKGNILERFSAQQFPDLHSELNLSSLELGDSALYFCASSPTRDRNYEQYFGPGTRLTVT.

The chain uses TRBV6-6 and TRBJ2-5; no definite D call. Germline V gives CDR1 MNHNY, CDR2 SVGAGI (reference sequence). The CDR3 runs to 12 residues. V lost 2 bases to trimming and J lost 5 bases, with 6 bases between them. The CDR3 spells CASSYIQETQYF. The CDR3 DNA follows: TGTGCCAGCAGTTACATTCAGGAGACCCAGTACTTC.

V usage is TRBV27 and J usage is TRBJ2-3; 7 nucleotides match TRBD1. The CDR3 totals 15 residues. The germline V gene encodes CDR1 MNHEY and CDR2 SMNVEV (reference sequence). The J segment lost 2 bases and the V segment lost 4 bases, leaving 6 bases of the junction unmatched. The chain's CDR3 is CASSSRDSVTDTQYF. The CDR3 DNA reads TGTGCCAGCAGTTCCCGGGACAGTGTCACAGATACGCAGTATTTT.

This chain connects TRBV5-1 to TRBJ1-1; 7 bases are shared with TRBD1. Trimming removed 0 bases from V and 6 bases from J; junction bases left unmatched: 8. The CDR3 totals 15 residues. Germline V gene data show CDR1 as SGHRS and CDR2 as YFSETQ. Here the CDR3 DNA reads TGCGCCAGCAGCTTGGCGTTAGGGACAGCCGCTGAAGCTTTCTTT. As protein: CASSLALGTAAEAFF.

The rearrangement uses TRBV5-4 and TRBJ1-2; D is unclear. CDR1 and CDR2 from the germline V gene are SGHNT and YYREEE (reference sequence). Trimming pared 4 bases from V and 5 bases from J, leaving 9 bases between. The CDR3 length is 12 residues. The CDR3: CASSVEEYGYTF. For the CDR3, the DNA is TGTGCCAGCAGCGTAGAGGAGTATGGCTACACCTTC. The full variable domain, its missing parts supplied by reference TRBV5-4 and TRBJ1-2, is ETGVTQSPTHLIKTRGQQVTLRCSSQSGHNTVSWYQQALGQGPQFIFQYYREEENGRGNFPPRFSGLQFPNYSSELNVNALELDDSALYLCASSVEEYGYTFGSGTRLTVV.

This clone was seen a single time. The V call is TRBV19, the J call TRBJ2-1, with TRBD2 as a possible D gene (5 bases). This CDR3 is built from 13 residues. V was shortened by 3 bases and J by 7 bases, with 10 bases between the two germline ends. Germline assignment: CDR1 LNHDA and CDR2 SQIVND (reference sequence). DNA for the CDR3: TGTGCCAGTAGTATTTCTCGGGGTAATGAGCAGTTCTTC. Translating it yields CASSISRGNEQFF.

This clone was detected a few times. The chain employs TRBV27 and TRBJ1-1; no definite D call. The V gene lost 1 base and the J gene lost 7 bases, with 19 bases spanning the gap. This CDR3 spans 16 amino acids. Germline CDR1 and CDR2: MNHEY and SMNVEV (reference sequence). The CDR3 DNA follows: TGTGCCAGCAGTTTATTACTGCGGCCGTCCCTCAATGAAGCTTTCTTT. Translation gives CASSLLLRPSLNEAFF.

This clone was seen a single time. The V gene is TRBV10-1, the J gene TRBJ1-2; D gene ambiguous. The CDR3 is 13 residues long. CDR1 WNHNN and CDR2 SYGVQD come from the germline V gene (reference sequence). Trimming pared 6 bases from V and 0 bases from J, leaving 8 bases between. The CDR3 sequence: CASSMGANYGYTF. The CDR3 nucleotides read TGCGCCAGCAGCATGGGTGCTAACTATGGCTACACCTTC.

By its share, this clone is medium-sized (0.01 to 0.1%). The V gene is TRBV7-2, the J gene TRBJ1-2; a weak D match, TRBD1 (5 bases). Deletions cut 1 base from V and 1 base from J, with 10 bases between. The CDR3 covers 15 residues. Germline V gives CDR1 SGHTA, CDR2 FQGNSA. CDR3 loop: CASSLGRDGNYGYTF. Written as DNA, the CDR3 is TGTGCCAGCAGCTTAGGACGGGACGGTAACTATGGCTACACCTTC.

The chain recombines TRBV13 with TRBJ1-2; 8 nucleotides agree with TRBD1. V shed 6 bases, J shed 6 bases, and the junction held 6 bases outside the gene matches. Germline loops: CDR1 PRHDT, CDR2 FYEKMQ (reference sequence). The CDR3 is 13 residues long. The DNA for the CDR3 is TGTGCCAGCAGTCGACCGACAGGGGATGGCTACACCTTC. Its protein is CASSRPTGDGYTF.

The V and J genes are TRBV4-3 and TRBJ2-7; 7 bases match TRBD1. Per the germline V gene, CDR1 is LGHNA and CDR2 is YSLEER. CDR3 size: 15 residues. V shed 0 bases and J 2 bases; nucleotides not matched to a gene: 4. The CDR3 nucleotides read TGCGCCAGCAGCCAAGAAAATGACAGGGCCTACGAGCAGTACTTC. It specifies CASSQENDRAYEQYF.

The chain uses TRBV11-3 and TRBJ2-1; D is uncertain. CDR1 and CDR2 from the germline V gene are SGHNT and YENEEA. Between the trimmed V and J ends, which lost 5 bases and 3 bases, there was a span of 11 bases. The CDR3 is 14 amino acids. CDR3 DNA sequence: TGTGCCAGCAGCATAAACCCGGGCTACAATGAGCAGTTCTTC. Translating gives CASSINPGYNEQFF.

The CDR3 region is CASSFNPLGGTLAKNIQYF. Written as DNA, the CDR3 is TGTGCCAGCAGTTTTAACCCCCTCGGCGGGACACTAGCCAAAAACATTCAGTACTTC. V is TRBV2 and J is TRBJ2-4; D might be TRBD1 or TRBD2, each matching 6 bases. Looked up from germline, CDR1 is SNHLY and CDR2 is FYNNEI. This CDR3 is 19 amino acids long. V dropped 5 bases and J dropped 0 bases, with 23 bases sitting between them.